The subject of this entry is one T cell receptor beta chain. Its antigen is undetermined. The patients had surgically resected primary melanoma at risk of metastatic recurrence. Produced via immunoSEQ multiplex PCR; TCRdb's table is partial and in-frame only. This sample has about 1,400 clones; 77% occur once, and the top ten carry roughly 25%. This sample was taken from a study of primary melanoma T cells and metastatic recurrence. Study as a whole: These T2 to T4 primary melanomas had thickness greater than 1 mm.

Deletions cut 1 base from V and 3 bases from J, with 6 bases between. This CDR3 spans 13 amino acids. Germline lookup yields CDR1 MNHGY and CDR2 SAAAGT. Whole-study findings and limits: Adding T-cell fraction to thickness reportedly best improved survival prediction. Reportedly, T-cell fraction predicted progression-free survival beyond thickness, ulceration, mitoses, age.

Sequencing was performed on melanoma tumor tissue. This chain links TRBV6-8 with TRBJ1-2; no clear D. This TCR derives from a human donor with melanoma. CDR3 residues: CASSYLKDYGYTF. The CDR3 DNA is TGTGCCAGCAGTTACTTAAAGGACTATGGCTACACCTTC.